This TCR beta chain was sequenced during a study of shared clonotypes between healthy human individuals. Overall study: Contributing individuals were a couple of females and three males aged 18 to 49.

Repertoires were generated with immunoSEQ multiplex PCR, while TCRdb's copy carries only in-frame clones and drops some. The sample consists of about 2.2 million clones, 85% to 95% of them appearing once. Study results and caveats: Clonotypes shared by all four donors outscored non-shared clonotypes in generation probability.

CD45RO negativity and positive selection for CCR7 defined naive CD8 cells, a population that excluded terminally differentiated effector memory CD45RA+ cells. Within Nashville, Tennessee resided all donors, each a Caucasian adult. Remarks on this clone: What it recognizes is unknown.

This CDR3 contains 18 residues. The clonotype originates from a man younger than 35 in good health. Some clones in this sample may be carry-over from other donors' samples. The chain couples TRBV21-1 to TRBJ2-1; whether TRBD1, the table's D call, matches the DNA was not checked. TRBV21-1 is a pseudogene locus. Sequencing used naive CD8+ T cells from PBMCs. CDR3 bases: TGTGCCAGCAGCAAAGATGGGACAGGCTTAAGCTCCTACAATGAGCAGTTCTTC. Its protein product is CASSKDGTGLSSYNEQFF.